The entry below describes one T cell receptor beta chain. Germline assignment: CDR1 SEHNR and CDR2 FQNEAQ (reference sequence). This CDR3 has 14 amino acids. V trimming: 6 bases; J trimming: 8 bases; junction bases outside the gene matches: 7. The source of the sample is a study of blood T cell repertoires in COVID-19. Background on the study: Acute-phase and convalescent COVID-19 samples originated in the United States, Italy and Spain. T cells, B-cell-depleted T cells, or PBMCs provided the cDNA or gDNA that served as material.

In the original processing: Reference gene primers were amplified, and this amplification served to estimate nucleated cell counts. Profiling relied on immunoSEQ multiplex PCR, and the TCRdb table lists in-frame clones only, not all of them. V and J calls and clone size are given by that table; D and trimming were obtained from the DNA. The sample lists over 250,000 clones, approximately 83% seen once, with about an eighth in the top ten. V gene TRBV7-9 combines with J gene TRBJ1-6, with 7 bases identical to TRBD1. The clonotype was recovered from a human donor in a cohort sampled during active COVID-19. Sequenced material: peripheral blood. This chain's CDR3 is CASSFHTGDSPLHF. CDR3 sequence (DNA): TGTGCCAGCAGTTTTCACACAGGGGATTCACCCCTCCACTTT.